The sequence of this T cell receptor beta chain was determined in a study of T cell responses to AZD1222 COVID-19 vaccine. As for this clone: The antigen is not known.

Data came from immunoSEQ multiplex PCR; TCRdb stores just in-frame clones and leaves some out. Among about 100,000 clones, around 89% were seen once, and the ten largest hold about 1.8%. This CDR3 is built from 18 residues. The junction had 13 bases not matched to a gene; V was cut back by 0 bases and J by 6 bases. Per germline, CDR1 LGHNA and CDR2 YNFKEQ. Study findings and constraints: Receipt of two AZD1222 doses was followed by a rise in Spike-specific TCR breadth and depth.

The V call is TRBV4-2, the J call TRBJ2-2; TRBD2 matches 7 bases. The source material was peripheral blood, sampled on day 0 of AZD1222 vaccination. This TCR derives from an adult in good health. Here the CDR3 DNA reads TGTGCCAGCAGCCAAGATACACCGGGAGGACGAGGAGCCGGGGAGCTGTTTTTT. Translation gives CASSQDTPGGRGAGELFF.